A selection of T cell receptor beta chains follows, all from one sample in a study of OX40 agonist ivuxolimab in advanced cancers. Only in-frame clones appear in the TCRdb table, and some are missing; sequencing was by immunoSEQ multiplex PCR. The sample carries 65,000 to 80,000 clones, more than 85% recorded once. The sequenced sample was CD4+ or CD8+ T cells sorted from blood, obtained in a trial of the OX40 agonist ivuxolimab. These receptors all stem from an adult with an advanced solid tumor such as melanoma, head and neck, liver or kidney cancer. The CDR3 runs from the conserved cysteine through the conserved F or W.

CDR3aa: CASREGVSYEQYF
v_gene: TRBV2
len: 13
j_gene: TRBJ2-7

CDR3aa: CATRAGGCNEQFF
v_gene: TRBV6-5
len: 13
j_gene: TRBJ2-1

CDR3aa: CVTRAANQPQHF
v_gene: TRBV27
len: 12
j_gene: TRBJ1-5

CDR3aa: CASGTGAFSGNTIYF
v_gene: TRBV6-1
len: 15
j_gene: TRBJ1-3

CDR3aa: CASSLVLGSYEQYF
v_gene: TRBV7-2
len: 14
j_gene: TRBJ2-7

CDR3aa: CAISEYMTGEGETQYF
v_gene: TRBV10-3
len: 16
j_gene: TRBJ2-5

CDR3aa: CASSPGPGGNQPQHF
v_gene: TRBV18
len: 15
j_gene: TRBJ1-5

CDR3aa: CASSPAAGGNGYTF
v_gene: TRBV28
len: 14
j_gene: TRBJ1-2

CDR3aa: CASSKVGADRGRAHIRPLRIQYF
v_gene: TRBV21-1
len: 23
j_gene: TRBJ2-4

CDR3aa: CASIEGTGGGPQHF
v_gene: TRBV6-5
len: 14
j_gene: TRBJ1-5

CDR3aa: CASSFRSGREEQFF
v_gene: TRBV27
len: 14
j_gene: TRBJ2-1